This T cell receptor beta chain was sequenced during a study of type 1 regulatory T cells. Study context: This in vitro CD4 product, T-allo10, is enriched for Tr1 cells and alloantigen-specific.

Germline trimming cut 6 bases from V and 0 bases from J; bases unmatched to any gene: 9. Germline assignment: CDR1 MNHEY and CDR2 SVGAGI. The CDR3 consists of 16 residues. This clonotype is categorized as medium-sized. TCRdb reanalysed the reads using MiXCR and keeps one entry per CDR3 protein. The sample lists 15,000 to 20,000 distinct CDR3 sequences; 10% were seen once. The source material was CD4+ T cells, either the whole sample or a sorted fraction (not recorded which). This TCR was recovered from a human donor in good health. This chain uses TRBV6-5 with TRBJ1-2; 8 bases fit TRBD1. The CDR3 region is CASSRQGKSANYGYTF. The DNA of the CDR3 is TGTGCCAGCAGCCGACAGGGGAAGTCAGCTAACTATGGCTACACCTTC.